Each of the 9 T cell receptor beta chains below was sequenced from the same sample in a study of blood T cell repertoires in COVID-19. The repertoire was sequenced with immunoSEQ multiplex PCR; TCRdb's copy has only in-frame clones and lacks some. Of about 76,000 clones in the sample, roughly 88% were seen once. Specimen: peripheral blood. The receptors stem from a woman aged 45-65 years in a cohort sampled during active COVID-19.

The chain joins TRBV25-1 to TRBJ2-5, with D unclear. Trimming took 3 bases from V and 0 from J, leaving 8 bases between them. The germline V gene encodes CDR1 MGHDK and CDR2 SYGVNS. CDR3 length equals 14 residues. The CDR3 sequence: CASSEWQYQETQYF. The CDR3 bases are TGTGCCAGCAGTGAGTGGCAGTACCAAGAGACCCAGTACTTC.

This chain connects TRBV5-1 to TRBJ1-1, with D maybe TRBD1 (5 bases). Deletions cut 0 bases from V and 0 bases from J, with 9 bases between. The CDR3 contains 15 residues. CDR1 is SGHRS and CDR2 is YFSETQ in the germline V gene. CDR3 nucleotide sequence: TGCGCCAGCAGCTTGGCCGCGGGGGTGAACACTGAAGCTTTCTTT. This gives the protein CASSLAAGVNTEAFF.

Only a few counts were recorded for this clone. The rearrangement uses TRBV10-1 and TRBJ1-2, with D hard to call. CDR3 size: 13 residues. CDR1 and CDR2 (germline): WNHNN, SYGVQD (reference sequence). Trimming removed 6 bases at V and 2 bases at J, with 10 bases between. The CDR3 protein is CASSQEPNYGYTF. The CDR3, as DNA: TGCGCCAGCAGCCAGGAACCGAACTATGGCTACACCTTC.

The chain recombines TRBV14 with TRBJ2-3; 14 bases line up with TRBD2. CDR1 and CDR2 (germline): SGHDN, FVKESK. With 2 bases clipped from V and 8 bases from J, the junction kept 6 bases outside the gene matches. The CDR3 length is 16 residues. The CDR3 sequence is CASSQRGLAGVATQYF. Written as DNA, the CDR3 is TGTGCCAGCAGCCAAAGGGGACTAGCGGGAGTAGCTACGCAGTATTTT.

This chain connects TRBV27 to TRBJ2-6, with a weak D call TRBD1 (5 bases). Looked up from germline, CDR1 is MNHEY and CDR2 is SMNVEV (reference sequence). This CDR3 is 17 amino acids long. V lost 4 bases, J lost 0 bases, and 13 bases lay in between. The CDR3 nucleotides read TGTGCCAGCAGTTGGCCAGGACAAAGCTCTGGGGCCAACGTCCTGACTTTC. The encoded protein is CASSWPGQSSGANVLTF. Looking up the rest from reference TRBV27 and TRBJ2-6 gives the full variable domain: EAQVTQNPRYLITVTGKKLTVTCSQNMNHEYMSWYRQDPGLGLRQIYYSMNVEVTDKGDVPEGYKVSRKEKRNFPLILESPSPNQTSLYFCASSWPGQSSGANVLTFGAGSRLTVL.

This clone was seen just once. V gene TRBV29-1 combines with J gene TRBJ2-1; TRBD1 aligns across 9 bases. The CDR3 totals 15 residues. J was trimmed by 2 bases and V by 5 bases; bases with no gene match: 7. Germline V CDR1 and CDR2: SQVTM, ANQGSEA. CDR3 sequence: CSVLKGDRAYNEQFF. The CDR3 DNA follows: TGCAGCGTTCTGAAGGGGGACAGGGCCTACAATGAGCAGTTCTTC.

The chain couples TRBV3-1 (or the pseudogene TRBV3-2) to TRBJ1-1; D possibly corresponds to TRBD1 (5 bases). The V and J ends lost 6 bases and 7 bases respectively, with 9 bases between them. Germline V gene lookup returns CDR1 LGHDT and CDR2 YNNKEL (reference sequence). The CDR3 sequence is 11 residues long. CDR3 DNA: TGTGCCAGCAGAGGGCAGGGTGAAGCTTTCTTT. This codes for CASRGQGEAFF.

By proportion, this clone is medium-sized (0.01 to 0.1%). The chain links TRBV5-6 to TRBJ2-5; no clear D. Germline V gene sequence: CDR1 SGHDT, CDR2 YYEEEE. V was cut by 2 bases and J by 1 base, with 12 bases left in between. This CDR3 comprises 15 residues. In DNA, the CDR3 is TGTGCCAGCAGCTTAGGTAGACAAGCCCAAGAGACCCAGTACTTC. Translating gives CASSLGRQAQETQYF.

V usage is TRBV5-3 and J usage is TRBJ2-1; 8 bases match TRBD2. TRBV5-3 is an open reading frame whose function is uncertain. This CDR3 region has 15 residues. The V segment lost 3 bases and the J segment 3 bases; nucleotides outside the gene matches: 5. For the CDR3, the DNA is TGTGCCAGAAGCTCTAGCGGGCCACGCTACAATGAGCAGTTCTTC. As protein: CARSSSGPRYNEQFF.